This TCR beta chain was sequenced in a study of T cell repertoires in cytomegalovirus infection. This clonotype was detected only a few times. The antigen is undetermined. Via MiXCR, TCRdb re-called the reads, giving one row per CDR3 protein. The repertoire consists of almost 500,000 distinct CDR3 sequences, with 11% occurring once and the leading ten covering about 9.4%. This CDR3 is 18 amino acids long. The V segment lost 7 bases and the J segment 1 base; nucleotides outside the gene matches: 11. Germline assignment: CDR1 MNHEY and CDR2 SMNVEV (reference sequence). Whole-study results and caveats: CMV-specific HLA-C-restricted TCR beta clonotypes dominated the ex vivo response.

This sequence joins TRBV27 and TRBJ2-3; 13 bases agree with TRBD2. The sample was PBMCs. This clonotype was sampled from a human donor in good health (CMV status not recorded). Some clones in this sample may be carry-over from other donors' samples. CDR3 in amino acids: CASTSYGLAGVGTDTQYF. The CDR3, as DNA: TGTGCCAGCACCTCTTACGGACTAGCGGGAGTGGGCACAGATACGCAGTATTTT.